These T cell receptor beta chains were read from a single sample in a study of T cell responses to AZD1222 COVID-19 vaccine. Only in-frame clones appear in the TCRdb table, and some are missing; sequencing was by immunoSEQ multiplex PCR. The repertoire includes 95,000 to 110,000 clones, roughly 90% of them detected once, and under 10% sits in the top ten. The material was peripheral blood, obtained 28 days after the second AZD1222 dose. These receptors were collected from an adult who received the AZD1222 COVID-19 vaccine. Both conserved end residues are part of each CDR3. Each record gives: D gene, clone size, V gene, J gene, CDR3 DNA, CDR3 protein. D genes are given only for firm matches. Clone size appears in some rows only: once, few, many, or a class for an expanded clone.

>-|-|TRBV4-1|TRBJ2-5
TGCGCCAGCAGCCAAGGACAGAGAGTCCAAGAGACCCAGTACTTC
CASSQGQRVQETQYF
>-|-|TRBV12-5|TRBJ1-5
TGTGCTAGTGGTGATAGCAATCAGCCCCAGCATTTT
CASGDSNQPQHF
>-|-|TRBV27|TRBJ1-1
TGTGCCAGCAGTCCCTCTATCGGGAACACTGAAGCTTTCTTT
CASSPSIGNTEAFF
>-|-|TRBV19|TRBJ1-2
TGTGCCAGTAGTCTGACCGATCTTTATGGCTACACCTTC
CASSLTDLYGYTF
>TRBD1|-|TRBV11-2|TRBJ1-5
TGTGCCAGCAGCCTCGACAGGGGCCTCAATGAGCCCCAGCATTTT
CASSLDRGLNEPQHF
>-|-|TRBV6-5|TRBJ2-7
TGTGCCAGCAGTTGGGACGTAACCTACGAGCAGTACTTC
CASSWDVTYEQYF
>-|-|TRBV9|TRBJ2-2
TGTGCCAGCAGCGTAGGAGGGGGGGACACCGGGGAGCTGTTTTTT
CASSVGGGDTGELFF
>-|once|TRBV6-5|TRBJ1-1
TGTGCCAGCAGTTACGGGCGGGGAGGAAGGACAGCTTTCTTT
CASSYGRGGRTAFF
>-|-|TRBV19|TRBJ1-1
TGTGCCAGTTCTATTACCTGGAACACTGAAGCTTTCTTT
CASSITWNTEAFF
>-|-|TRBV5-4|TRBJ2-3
TGTGCCAGCAGCCAACTAGGGGCCCTGACAGATACGCAGTATTTT
CASSQLGALTDTQYF
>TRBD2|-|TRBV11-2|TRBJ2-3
TGTGCCAGCAGCTTAGTAGGGCCTAGCGGGCGTCGCCGCACAGATACGCAGTATTTT
CASSLVGPSGRRRTDTQYF
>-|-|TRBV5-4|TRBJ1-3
TGTGCCAGCAGCTTGGCGGCCGAGGGAAACACCATATATTTT
CASSLAAEGNTIYF
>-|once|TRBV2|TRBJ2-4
TGTGCCAGCAGTGAGGAGGGACTGGGCAAAAACATTCAGTACTTC
CASSEEGLGKNIQYF
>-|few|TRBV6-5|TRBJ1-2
TGTGCCAGCAGTATACAGGGAAATGACTATGGCTACACCTTC
CASSIQGNDYGYTF
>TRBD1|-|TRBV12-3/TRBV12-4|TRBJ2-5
TGTGCCAGCAGTTGGGACAGGAAAGAGACCCAGTACTTC
CASSWDRKETQYF
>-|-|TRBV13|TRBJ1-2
TGTGCCAGCAGCTTAGCCGGACAGTTAGCTAACTATGGCTACACCTTC
CASSLAGQLANYGYTF
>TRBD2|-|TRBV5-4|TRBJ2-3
TGTGCCAGCAGCTTGGTTTTAGCGGGAGGGAATACGCAGTATTTT
CASSLVLAGGNTQYF
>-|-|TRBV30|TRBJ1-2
TGTGCCTGGAGTGTACAACTGTTCTATGGCTACACCTTC
CAWSVQLFYGYTF
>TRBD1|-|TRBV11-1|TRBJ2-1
TGTGCCAGCAGCCAAGACAGGGGTGGGTACAATGAGCAGTTCTTC
CASSQDRGGYNEQFF
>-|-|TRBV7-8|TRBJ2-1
TGTGCCAGCAGCTTAGCCATCACTGACAGACTGATCTCCTACAATGAGCAGTTCTTC
CASSLAITDRLISYNEQFF
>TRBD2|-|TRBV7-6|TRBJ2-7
TGTGCCAGCAGCGAGGGACTAGCGGGAGATTCCTACGAGCAGTACTTC
CASSEGLAGDSYEQYF
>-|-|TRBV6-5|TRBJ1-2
TGTGCCAGCAGCATTTCGGGCGACTATGGCTACACCTTC
CASSISGDYGYTF
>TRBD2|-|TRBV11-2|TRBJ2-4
TGTGCCAGCAGCTTAGAGTCGGGGGGGATTCAGTACTTC
CASSLESGGIQYF
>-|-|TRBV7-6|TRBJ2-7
TGTGCCAGCAGCCCACGGGCGGGAAACTACGAGCAGTACTTC
CASSPRAGNYEQYF
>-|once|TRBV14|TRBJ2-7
TGTGCCAGCAGCCCGGACACCATCTACGAGCAGTACTTC
CASSPDTIYEQYF
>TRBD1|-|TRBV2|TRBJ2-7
TGTGCCAGCAGTGTAGACAGGGGGCTTTATTGGGTGCACTTC
CASSVDRGLYWVHF
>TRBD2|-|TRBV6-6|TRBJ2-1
TGTGCCAGCAGGTTCGGCGGGAGCTACAATGAGCAGTTCTTC
CASRFGGSYNEQFF
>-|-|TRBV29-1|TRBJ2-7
TGCAGCGTTGACATGGGAGACTACGAGCAGTACTTC
CSVDMGDYEQYF
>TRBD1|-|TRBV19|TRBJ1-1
TGTGCCAGTCGACTTGGGACAGGGGGCCGCACTGAAGCTTTCTTT
CASRLGTGGRTEAFF
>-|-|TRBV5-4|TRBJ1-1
TGTGCCAGCAGCGTGGGACTGATGAACACTGAAGCTTTCTTT
CASSVGLMNTEAFF
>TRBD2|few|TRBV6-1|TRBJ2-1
TGTGCCAGCAGTGAACTAGCGGGATCCAATGAGCAGTTCTTC
CASSELAGSNEQFF
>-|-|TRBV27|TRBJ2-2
TGTGCCAGCAGTTTAACCGGGCCTCGGGCCGGGGAGCTGTTTTTT
CASSLTGPRAGELFF
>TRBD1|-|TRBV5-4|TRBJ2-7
TGTGCCAGCAGCTTGGGACAGGGGGTTTCTGACGAGCAGTACTTC
CASSLGQGVSDEQYF
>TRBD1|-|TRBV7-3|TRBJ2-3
TGTGCCAGCAGCTCAGGACAGGGAGTCACAGATACGCAGTATTTT
CASSSGQGVTDTQYF
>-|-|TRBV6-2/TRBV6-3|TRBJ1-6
TGTGCCAGCAGCCCCCGGGGAGCCCTAGGGCCACCCCTCCACTTT
CASSPRGALGPPLHF
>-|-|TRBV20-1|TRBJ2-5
TGCAGTGCAATCATAGGGGAGACCCAGTACTTC
CSAIIGETQYF
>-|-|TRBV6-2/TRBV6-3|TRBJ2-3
TGTGCCAGCAGCCAGGGTGGCACGCAGTATTTT
CASSQGGTQYF
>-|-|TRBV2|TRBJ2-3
TGTGCCAGCAGTCCAAAAGATACGCAGTATTTT
CASSPKDTQYF
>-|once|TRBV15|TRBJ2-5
TGTGCCACCAGCTTCTATAGCGGAAAAGAGACCCAGTACTTC
CATSFYSGKETQYF
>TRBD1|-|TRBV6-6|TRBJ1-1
TGTGCCAGCTGTGCGACAGGGGGCACTGAAGCTTTCTTT
CASCATGGTEAFF